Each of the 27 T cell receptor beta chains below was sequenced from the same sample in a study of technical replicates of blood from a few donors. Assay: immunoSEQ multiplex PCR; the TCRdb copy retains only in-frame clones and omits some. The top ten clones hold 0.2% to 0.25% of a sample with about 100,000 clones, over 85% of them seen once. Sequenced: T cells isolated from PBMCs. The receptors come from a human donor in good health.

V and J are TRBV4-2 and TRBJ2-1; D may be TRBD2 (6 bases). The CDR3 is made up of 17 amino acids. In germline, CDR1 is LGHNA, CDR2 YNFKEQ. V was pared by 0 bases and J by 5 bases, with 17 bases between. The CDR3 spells CASSQEGVAVKHNEQFF. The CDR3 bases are TGTGCCAGCAGCCAAGAAGGGGTAGCGGTAAAGCACAATGAGCAGTTCTTC.

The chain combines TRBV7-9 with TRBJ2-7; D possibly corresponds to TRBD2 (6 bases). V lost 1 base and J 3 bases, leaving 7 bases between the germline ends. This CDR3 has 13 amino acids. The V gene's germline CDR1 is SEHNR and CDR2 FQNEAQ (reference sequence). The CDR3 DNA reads TGTGCCAGCAGCTTAGGGGGACTCTACGAGCAGTACTTC. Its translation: CASSLGGLYEQYF.

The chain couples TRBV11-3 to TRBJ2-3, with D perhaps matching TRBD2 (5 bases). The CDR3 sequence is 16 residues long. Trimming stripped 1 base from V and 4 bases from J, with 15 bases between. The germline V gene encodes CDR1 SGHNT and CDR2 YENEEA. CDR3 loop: CASSLARVPSADTQYF. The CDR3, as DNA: TGTGCCAGCAGCTTAGCGAGGGTACCGAGTGCAGATACGCAGTATTTT.

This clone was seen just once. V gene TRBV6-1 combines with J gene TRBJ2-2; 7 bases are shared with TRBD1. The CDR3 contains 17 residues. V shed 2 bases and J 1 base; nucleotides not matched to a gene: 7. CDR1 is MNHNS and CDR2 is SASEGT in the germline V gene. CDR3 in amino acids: CASSESVWDRNTGELFF. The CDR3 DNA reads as TGTGCCAGCAGTGAAAGCGTGTGGGACAGGAACACCGGGGAGCTGTTTTTT.

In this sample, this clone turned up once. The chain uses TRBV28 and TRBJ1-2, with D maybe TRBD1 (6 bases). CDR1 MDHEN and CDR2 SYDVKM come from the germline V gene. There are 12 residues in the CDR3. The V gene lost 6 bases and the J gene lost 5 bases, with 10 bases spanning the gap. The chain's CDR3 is CASSPDRYGYTF. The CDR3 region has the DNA TGTGCCAGCAGCCCCGACAGGTATGGCTACACCTTC.

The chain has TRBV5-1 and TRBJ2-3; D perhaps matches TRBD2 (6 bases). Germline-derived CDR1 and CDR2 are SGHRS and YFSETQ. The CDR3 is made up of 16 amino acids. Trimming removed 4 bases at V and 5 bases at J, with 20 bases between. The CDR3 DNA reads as TGCGCCAGCAGCCGCCAAGGTAGCGGCCCCCTAGATACGCAGTATTTT. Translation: CASSRQGSGPLDTQYF.

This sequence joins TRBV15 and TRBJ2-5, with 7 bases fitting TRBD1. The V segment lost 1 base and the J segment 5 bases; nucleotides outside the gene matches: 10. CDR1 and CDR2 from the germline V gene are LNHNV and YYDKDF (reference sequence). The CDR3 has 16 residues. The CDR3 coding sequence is TGTGCCACCAGCAGAGCTTGGACAGGATGGGTGGAGACCCAGTACTTC. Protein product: CATSRAWTGWVETQYF.

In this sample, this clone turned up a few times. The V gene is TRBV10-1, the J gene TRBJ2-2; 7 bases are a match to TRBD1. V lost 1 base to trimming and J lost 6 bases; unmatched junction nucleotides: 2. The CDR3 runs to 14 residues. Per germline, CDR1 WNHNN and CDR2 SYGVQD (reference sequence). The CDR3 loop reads CASSEWTGPGELFF. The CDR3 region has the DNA TGCGCCAGCAGTGAGTGGACAGGACCCGGGGAGCTGTTTTTT.

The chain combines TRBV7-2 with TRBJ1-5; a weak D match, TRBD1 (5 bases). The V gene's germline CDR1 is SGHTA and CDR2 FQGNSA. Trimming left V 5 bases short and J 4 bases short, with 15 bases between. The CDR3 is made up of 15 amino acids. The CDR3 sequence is CASSQERQLNQPQHF. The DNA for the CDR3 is TGTGCCAGCAGCCAAGAAAGACAGTTGAATCAGCCCCAGCATTTT. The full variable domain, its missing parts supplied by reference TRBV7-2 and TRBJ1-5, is GAGVSQSPSNKVTEKGKDVELRCDPISGHTALYWYRQSLGQGLEFLIYFQGNSAPDKSGLPSDRFSAERTGGSVSTLTIQRTQQEDSAVYLCASSQERQLNQPQHFGDGTRLSIL.

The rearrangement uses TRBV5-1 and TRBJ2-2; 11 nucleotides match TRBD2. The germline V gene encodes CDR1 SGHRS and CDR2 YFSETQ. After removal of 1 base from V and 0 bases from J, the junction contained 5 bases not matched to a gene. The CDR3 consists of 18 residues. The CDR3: CASSLRLAGGPNTGELFF. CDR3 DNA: TGCGCCAGCAGCTTGCGTCTAGCGGGGGGTCCGAACACCGGGGAGCTGTTTTTT.

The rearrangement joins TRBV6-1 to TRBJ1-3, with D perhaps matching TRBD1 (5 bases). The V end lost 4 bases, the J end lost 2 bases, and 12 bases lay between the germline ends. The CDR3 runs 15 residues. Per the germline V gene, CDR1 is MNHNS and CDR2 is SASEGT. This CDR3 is CASSAGFLAGNTIYF. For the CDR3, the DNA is TGTGCCAGCAGTGCAGGGTTCCTAGCTGGAAACACCATATATTTT.

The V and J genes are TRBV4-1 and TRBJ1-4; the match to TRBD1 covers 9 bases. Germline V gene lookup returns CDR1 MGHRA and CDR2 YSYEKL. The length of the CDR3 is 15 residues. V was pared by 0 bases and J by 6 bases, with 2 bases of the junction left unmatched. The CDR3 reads CASSQDGTGHEKLFF. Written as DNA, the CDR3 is TGCGCCAGCAGCCAAGACGGGACAGGGCATGAAAAACTGTTTTTT.

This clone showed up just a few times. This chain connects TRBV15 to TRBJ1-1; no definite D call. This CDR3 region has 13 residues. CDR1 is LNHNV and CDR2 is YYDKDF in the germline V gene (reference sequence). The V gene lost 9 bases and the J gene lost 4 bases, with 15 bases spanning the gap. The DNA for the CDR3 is TGTGCCACGGACTCAGATCAGGTCACTGAAGCTTTCTTT. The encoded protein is CATDSDQVTEAFF.

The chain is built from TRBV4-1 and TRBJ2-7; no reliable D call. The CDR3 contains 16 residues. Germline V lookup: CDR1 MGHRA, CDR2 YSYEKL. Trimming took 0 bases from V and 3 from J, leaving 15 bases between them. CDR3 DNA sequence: TGCGCCAGCAGCCAAGACACGCTACCAAGAGGCTACGAGCAGTACTTC. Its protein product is CASSQDTLPRGYEQYF.

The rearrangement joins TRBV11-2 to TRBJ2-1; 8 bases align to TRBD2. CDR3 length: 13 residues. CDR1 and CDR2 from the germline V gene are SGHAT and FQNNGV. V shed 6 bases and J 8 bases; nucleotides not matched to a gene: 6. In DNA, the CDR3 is TGTGCCAGCAGGGGACTAGTTTTCGATGAGCAGTTCTTC. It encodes CASRGLVFDEQFF.

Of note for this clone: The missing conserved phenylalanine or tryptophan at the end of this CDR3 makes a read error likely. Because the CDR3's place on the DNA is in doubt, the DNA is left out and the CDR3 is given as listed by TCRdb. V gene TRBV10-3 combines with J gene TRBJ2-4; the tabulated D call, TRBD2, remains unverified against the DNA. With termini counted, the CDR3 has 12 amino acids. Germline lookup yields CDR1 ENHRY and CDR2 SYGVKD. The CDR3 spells CAINLLAGGRRP.

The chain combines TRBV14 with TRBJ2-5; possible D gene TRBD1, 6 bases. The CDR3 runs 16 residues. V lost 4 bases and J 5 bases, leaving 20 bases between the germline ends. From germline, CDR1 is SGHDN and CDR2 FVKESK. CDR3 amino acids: CASSPKFTGNWETQYF. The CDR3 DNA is TGTGCCAGCAGCCCGAAGTTCACAGGGAATTGGGAGACCCAGTACTTC.

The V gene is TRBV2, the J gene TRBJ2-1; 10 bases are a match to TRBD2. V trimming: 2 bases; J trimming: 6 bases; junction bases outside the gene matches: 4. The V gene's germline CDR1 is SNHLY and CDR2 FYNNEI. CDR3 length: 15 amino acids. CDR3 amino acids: CASSESTSGSNEQFF. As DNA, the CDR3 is TGTGCCAGCAGTGAATCGACTAGCGGGTCCAATGAGCAGTTCTTC. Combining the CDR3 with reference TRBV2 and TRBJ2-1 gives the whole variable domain EPEVTQTPSHQVTQMGQEVILRCVPISNHLYFYWYRQILGQKVEFLVSFYNNEISEKSEIFDDQFSVERPDGSNFTLKIRSTKLEDSAMYFCASSESTSGSNEQFFGPGTRLTVL.

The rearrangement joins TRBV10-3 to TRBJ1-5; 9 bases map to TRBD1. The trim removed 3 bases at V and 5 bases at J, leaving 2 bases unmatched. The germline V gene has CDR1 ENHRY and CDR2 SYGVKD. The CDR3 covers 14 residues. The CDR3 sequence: CAISDTGGYQPQHF. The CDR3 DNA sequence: TGTGCCATCAGTGATACAGGGGGCTATCAGCCCCAGCATTTT.

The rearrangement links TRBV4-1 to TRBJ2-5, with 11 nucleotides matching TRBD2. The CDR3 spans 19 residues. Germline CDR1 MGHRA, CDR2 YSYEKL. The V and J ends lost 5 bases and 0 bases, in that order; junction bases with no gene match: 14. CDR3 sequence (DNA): TGCGCCAGCAGCTCAGGGGAACTAGCGGGAGAACGGTACCAAGAGACCCAGTACTTC. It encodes CASSSGELAGERYQETQYF.

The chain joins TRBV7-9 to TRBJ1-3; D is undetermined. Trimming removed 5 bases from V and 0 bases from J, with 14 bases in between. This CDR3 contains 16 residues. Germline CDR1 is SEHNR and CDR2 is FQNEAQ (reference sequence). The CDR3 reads CASSPIGLTSGNTIYF. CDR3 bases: TGTGCCAGCAGCCCGATAGGACTCACCTCTGGAAACACCATATATTTT.

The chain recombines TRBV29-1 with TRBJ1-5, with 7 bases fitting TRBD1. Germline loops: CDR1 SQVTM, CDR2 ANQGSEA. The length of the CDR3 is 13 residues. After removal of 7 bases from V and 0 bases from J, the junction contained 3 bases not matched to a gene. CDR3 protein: CSAGQDSNQPQHF. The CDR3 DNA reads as TGCAGCGCTGGACAGGATAGCAATCAGCCCCAGCATTTT.

The CDR3 loop reads CASSPGYTGELFF. CDR3 DNA: TGTGCCAGCAGCCCCGGTTACACCGGGGAGCTGTTTTTT. The chain joins TRBV5-5 to TRBJ2-2; no clear D gene. This CDR3 comprises 13 residues. Trimming took 4 bases from V and 3 from J, leaving 7 bases between them. The V gene's germline CDR1 is SGHKS and CDR2 YYEKEE (reference sequence).

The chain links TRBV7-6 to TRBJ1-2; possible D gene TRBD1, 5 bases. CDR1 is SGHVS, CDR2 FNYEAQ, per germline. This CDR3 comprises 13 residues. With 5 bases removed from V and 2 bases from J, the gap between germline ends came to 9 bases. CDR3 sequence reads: CASSPDTNYGYTF. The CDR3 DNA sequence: TGTGCCAGCAGCCCGGACACCAACTATGGCTACACCTTC.

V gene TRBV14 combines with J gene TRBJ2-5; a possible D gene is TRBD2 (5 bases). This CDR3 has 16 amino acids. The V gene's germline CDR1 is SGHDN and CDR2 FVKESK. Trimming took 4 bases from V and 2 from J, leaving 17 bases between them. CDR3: CASSLSRLSSQETQYF. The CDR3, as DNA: TGTGCCAGCAGCCTCTCGAGACTATCTTCTCAAGAGACCCAGTACTTC.

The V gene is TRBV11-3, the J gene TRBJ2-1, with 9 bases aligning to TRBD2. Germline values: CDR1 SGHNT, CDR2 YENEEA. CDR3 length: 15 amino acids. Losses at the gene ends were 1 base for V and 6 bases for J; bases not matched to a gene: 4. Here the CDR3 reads CASSLVGGRANEQFF. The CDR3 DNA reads TGTGCCAGCAGCTTAGTGGGCGGGAGGGCCAATGAGCAGTTCTTC. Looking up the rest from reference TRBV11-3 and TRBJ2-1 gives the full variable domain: EAGVVQSPRYKIIEKKQPVAFWCNPISGHNTLYWYLQNLGQGPELLIRYENEEAVDDSQLPKDRFSAERLKGVDSTLKIQPAELGDSAVYLCASSLVGGRANEQFFGPGTRLTVL.

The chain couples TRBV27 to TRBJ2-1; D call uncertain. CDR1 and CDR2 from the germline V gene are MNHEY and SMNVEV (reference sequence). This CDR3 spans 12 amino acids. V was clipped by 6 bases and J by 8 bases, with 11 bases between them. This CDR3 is CASSPAPDEQFF. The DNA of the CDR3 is TGTGCCAGCAGCCCCGCCCCGGATGAGCAGTTCTTC.